This entry describes one T cell receptor beta chain. It has no known antigen specificity. No qualities accompany the bases; no much larger clone lies one base away. Ficoll-Paque density gradient centrifugation was the method used to isolate PBMCs. The sequencer was an Illumina NovaSeq 6000. TCRalpha and TCRbeta cDNA libraries were built by 5'RACE with constant-segment primers, adding sample barcodes and unique molecular identifiers. Trizol reagent was used to extract RNA from every sample. Amplification of the libraries took two PCR steps, and the second step added a second sample barcode plus Illumina TruSeq adapters. Libraries were sequenced on an Illumina NovaSeq with 2 x 150 bp paired-end reads. As for how the authors treated the data: The reads were demultiplexed and collapsed into UMI-guided consensus sequences using migec v1.2.7. Using mixcr v2.1.11, the UMI consensuses were aligned to TRA and TRB V and J templates and assembled into clonotypes. Clonotypes were classified as expanded or contracted when called significant by both edgeR and NoisET, with noise models trained on biological replicates. For edgeR calls, a false discovery rate-adjusted p below 0.01 and a log2 fold-change threshold of 1 were applied. PCA with hierarchical clustering of max-normalized trajectories of the 1000 most abundant clonotypes was used as exploratory dynamics analysis. The CD4 or CD8 phenotype of responding clones was assigned using the separately sequenced CD4+ and CD8+ repertoires. Clones were called with MiXCR by TCRdb after fastp trimmed the public reads at Q25, and only in-frame beta chains were retained. For every CDR3 protein sequence, its rows merge into one entry that carries the most common genes and DNA. These V and J calls originate from TCRdb's pipeline instead of the authors' own analysis. The sample includes roughly 150,000 distinct CDR3 sequences, with about 14% observed a single time. The leading ten clones occupy 11% to 15% of the sample.

The germline V gene provides CDR1 KGHDR and CDR2 SFDVKD. Measured from the cysteine to the phenylalanine, the CDR3 is 14 residues long. The CDR3 DNA has 42 bases and is translated from base 1. Between the V and J ends, shortened by 3 bases and 4 bases respectively, the junction contains 11 bases. This entry comes from a study of T-cell memory formation after mild COVID-19 (dated by TCRdb to about 2021). At the level of the whole study: Most TCR sequence clusters were specific to one of the two donors. T-cell clones expanding and contracting after mild COVID-19 in a couple of donors were tracked by longitudinal TCRalpha and TCRbeta repertoire sequencing. The cohort comprised two young, previously healthy adult volunteers, one female and one male. General study outcomes and caveats: Some responding clones were detected in pre-infection memory, which suggested that pre-existing cross-reactive memory T cells had joined the SARS-CoV-2 response. SARS-CoV-2 specificity was not confirmed for the second-wave clones peaking on day 37. Clones that contracted from day 15 to 85 showed balanced CD4/CD8 phenotypes, whereas a second wave of clones that expanded from day 15 to 37 leaned towards CD4+. Contracting CD4+ clones were located mainly in the CM and EM memory subsets, whereas CD8+ clones were found to be enriched in EMRA. Only a couple of mild cases were covered in the study, and larger cohorts including severe cases with pre-infection samples were considered necessary.

The TCR was taken from an adult woman who had mild COVID-19 (a few samples of this study predate the infection). The sample titles of this study are shuffled in the database, so cell type and time point are left out; the donor was told from shared clones. The material sequenced was PBMCs or a T cell subset sorted from them (not recorded which). The rearrangement joined TRBV24-1 to TRBJ1-2; confidence is insufficient to name the D gene. The DNA reads TGTGCCACCAGTGATACCGGGAACTCCTATGGCTACACCTTC. The encoded protein is CATSDTGNSYGYTF.